The rows below give T cell receptor beta chains drawn from one sample of a study of blood T cell repertoires in COVID-19. Sequencing used immunoSEQ multiplex PCR; TCRdb keeps in-frame clones, though not all of them. The sample shows approximately 110,000 clones, 86% of them seen only once. Material: peripheral blood. The receptors here all came from a human donor in a cohort sampled during active COVID-19. Both conserved end residues are trimmed from each CDR3. The D gene is left open where the match is weak.

d_call v_call cdr3_aa
NA TRBV7-9 ASSFRDTALGYT
NA TRBV3-1/TRBV3-2 ASSQGLGRANTGELF
TRBD1 TRBV6-5 ASSSGQGSMNTEAF
NA TRBV5-6 ASSPSRPQH
TRBD2 TRBV28 ASNSKLAGYNEQF
NA TRBV4-1 ASSQVASSNQPQH
NA TRBV18 ASTAFRQDPVYEQY
TRBD2 TRBV9 ASSVSGTPLTGELF
TRBD2 TRBV10-3 AISVVTGGPYEQY
TRBD2 TRBV6-1 ASSVVFGLAESYEQY
TRBD1 TRBV6-5 ASSPGTGVPYEQY
TRBD1 TRBV4-1 ASSQDLRTGGFYEQY
NA TRBV27 ASSLTGLTEAF
NA TRBV28 ASEVARSETQY
NA TRBV11-2 ASSTSSSVRNSPLH
TRBD1 TRBV6-5 ASSSDREWSEQF
NA TRBV19 ASSIGGDRLF
NA TRBV18 ASSRSATNEKLF
NA TRBV28 ASRIPGTYEQY
NA TRBV5-5 ASSLTPNTEAF
TRBD1 TRBV25-1 ASSEHRGLGNEKLF
TRBD1 TRBV19 ASATDRRYGYT
TRBD2 TRBV5-1 ASSLAGGGETQY
TRBD1 TRBV9 ASSKQGSMNTEAF
NA TRBV19 ASSEEAGANVLT
NA TRBV19 ASSVESDRAQY
NA TRBV6-2/TRBV6-3 ASSFTNRVNQPQH
NA TRBV4-3 ASSQDPAGTNYGYT
NA TRBV19 ASSILRGDQPQH
TRBD2 TRBV11-1 ASSYSSSGGSYEQY
TRBD1 TRBV5-1 ASSPQTDRGQYEQY
NA TRBV24-1 ATLGLPSSYEQY
NA TRBV6-4 ASSDELYNEQF
NA TRBV15 AISPPQAGERGTEAF
TRBD1 TRBV4-3 ASSQALRTGEAF
NA TRBV5-1 ASSLGDKYNEQF
TRBD1 TRBV4-1 ASSAGQGPTYEQY
TRBD1 TRBV27 ASKRTGSSYEQY
TRBD2 TRBV5-1 ASSLRSSGPYNEQF
NA TRBV7-8 ASSLDFFGYT
NA TRBV9 ASSVASRDTPLH
NA TRBV7-8 ASSFIQGHYNEQF
NA TRBV6-5 ASSYGWSYGYT
TRBD1 TRBV27 ASSPHRTGGSYEQY
TRBD2 TRBV9 ASSSGTTGLYNEQF
NA TRBV5-6 ASSSRQVVWYEQY
NA TRBV28 ASTVGENEQY
TRBD2 TRBV19 ASSRTSGRLSYNEQF
NA TRBV27 ASSSPGSSYNEQF
NA TRBV7-2 ASSLAGGGTEAF
NA TRBV10-3 AISESGTSYPNQPQH
NA TRBV19 ASSALVGSETQY
TRBD2 TRBV7-9 ASSLLTSGTFLQETQY
TRBD2 TRBV7-2 ASSLAGTSGNNEQF
TRBD1 TRBV29-1 SVVGQVVTDTQY
TRBD2 TRBV2 ASTVGGKNLETQY